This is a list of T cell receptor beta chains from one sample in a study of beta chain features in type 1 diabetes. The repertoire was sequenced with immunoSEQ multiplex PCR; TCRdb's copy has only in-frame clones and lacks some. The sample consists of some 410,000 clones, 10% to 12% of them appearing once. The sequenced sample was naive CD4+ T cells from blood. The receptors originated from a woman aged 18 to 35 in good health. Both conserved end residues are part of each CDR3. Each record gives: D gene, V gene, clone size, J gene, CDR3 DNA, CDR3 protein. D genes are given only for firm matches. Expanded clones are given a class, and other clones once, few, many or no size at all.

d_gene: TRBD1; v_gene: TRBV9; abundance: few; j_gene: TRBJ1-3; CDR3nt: TGTGCCAGCAGCGAAACTCCCGGGACAGCCTTGGCGGACACCATATATTTT; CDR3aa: CASSETPGTALADTIYF
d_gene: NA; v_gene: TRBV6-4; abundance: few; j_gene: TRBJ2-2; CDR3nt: TGTGCCAGCAGACCCGTGGGCTCTGTGAGGACCGGGGAGCTGTTTTTT; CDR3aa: CASRPVGSVRTGELFF
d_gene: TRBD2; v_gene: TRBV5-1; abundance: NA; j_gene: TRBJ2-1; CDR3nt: TGCGCCAGCAGCTCCGACCCCACTAGCGGAGGTACCTACAATGAGCAGTTCTTC; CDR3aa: CASSSDPTSGGTYNEQFF
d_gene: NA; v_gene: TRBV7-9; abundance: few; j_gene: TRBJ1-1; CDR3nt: TGTGCCAGCAGCTCGAGACAGAATTCGAACACTGAAGCTTTCTTT; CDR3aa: CASSSRQNSNTEAFF
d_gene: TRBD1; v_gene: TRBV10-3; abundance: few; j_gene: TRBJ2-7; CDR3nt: TGTGCCATCAGTCCGGGACAGGGGTCGGAGCAGTACTTC; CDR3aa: CAISPGQGSEQYF
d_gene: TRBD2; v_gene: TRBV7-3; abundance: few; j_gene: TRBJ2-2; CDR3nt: TGTGCCAGCAGCCCCGGGGGGAAAACCGGGGAGCTGTTTTTT; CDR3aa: CASSPGGKTGELFF
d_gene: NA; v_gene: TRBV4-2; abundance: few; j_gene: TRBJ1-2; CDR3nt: TGTGCCAGCAGCCAAGTTTCTTCGGCCACAAACTATGGCTACACCTTC; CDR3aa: CASSQVSSATNYGYTF
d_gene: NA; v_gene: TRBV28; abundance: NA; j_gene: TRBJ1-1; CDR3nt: TGTGCCAGCAGTTATCGAGATCTTACTGAAGCTTTCTTT; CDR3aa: CASSYRDLTEAFF
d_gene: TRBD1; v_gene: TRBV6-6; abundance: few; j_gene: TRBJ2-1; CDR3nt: TGTGCCAGCAGGTCTAACCAGGGGGACTCCTACAATGAGCAGTTCTTC; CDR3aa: CASRSNQGDSYNEQFF
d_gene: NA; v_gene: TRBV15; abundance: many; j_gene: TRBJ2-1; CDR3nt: TGTGCCACCAGCAGAGGCCTGACTGAGCAGTTCTTC; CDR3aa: CATSRGLTEQFF